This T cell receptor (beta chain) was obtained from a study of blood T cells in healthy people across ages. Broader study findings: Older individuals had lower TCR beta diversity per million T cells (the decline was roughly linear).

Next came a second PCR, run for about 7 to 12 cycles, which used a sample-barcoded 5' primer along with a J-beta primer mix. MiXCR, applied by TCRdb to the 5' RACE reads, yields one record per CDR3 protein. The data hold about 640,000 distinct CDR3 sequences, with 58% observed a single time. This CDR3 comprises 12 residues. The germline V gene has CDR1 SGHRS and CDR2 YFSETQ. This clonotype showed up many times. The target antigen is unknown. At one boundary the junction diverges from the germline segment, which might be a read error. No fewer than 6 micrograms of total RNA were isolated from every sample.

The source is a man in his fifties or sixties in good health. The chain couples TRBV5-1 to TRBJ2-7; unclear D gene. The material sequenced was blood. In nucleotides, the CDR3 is TGTGCCAGCTCCACCGACTCCTACGAGCAGTACTTC. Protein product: CASSTDSYEQYF.